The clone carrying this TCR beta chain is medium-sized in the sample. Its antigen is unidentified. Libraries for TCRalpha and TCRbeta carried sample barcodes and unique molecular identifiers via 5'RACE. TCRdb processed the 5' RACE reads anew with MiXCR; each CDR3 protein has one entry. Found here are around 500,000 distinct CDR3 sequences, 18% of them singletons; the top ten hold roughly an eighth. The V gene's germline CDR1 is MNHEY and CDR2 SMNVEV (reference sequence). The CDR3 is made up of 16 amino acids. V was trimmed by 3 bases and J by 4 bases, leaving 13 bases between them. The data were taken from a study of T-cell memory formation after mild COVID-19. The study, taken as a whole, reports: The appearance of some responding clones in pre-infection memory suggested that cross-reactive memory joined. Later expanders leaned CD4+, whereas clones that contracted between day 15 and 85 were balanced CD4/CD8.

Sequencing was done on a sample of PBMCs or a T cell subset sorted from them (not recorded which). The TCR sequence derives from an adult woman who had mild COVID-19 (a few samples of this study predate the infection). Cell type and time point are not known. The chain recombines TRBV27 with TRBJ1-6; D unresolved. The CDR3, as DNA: TGTGCCAGCAGTTTTTGGGAGACCTTATATAATTCACCCCTCCACTTT. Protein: CASSFWETLYNSPLHF.